The 26 T cell receptor beta chains reported below all come from one sample, sequenced in a study of blood T cell repertoires in COVID-19. Assay used: immunoSEQ multiplex PCR; TCRdb lists only in-frame clones, some missing. The sample includes about 56,000 clones, approximately 81% of them seen just once. Sequencing used peripheral blood. All receptors come from a woman at least 80 years old with acute or convalescent COVID-19.

The J gene is TRBJ2-7, the V gene TRBV3-1 (or the pseudogene TRBV3-2), with 11 bases aligning to TRBD2. Trimming took 4 bases from V and 1 from J; bases not matched to a gene: 6. The length of the CDR3 is 16 residues. Per germline, CDR1 LGHDT and CDR2 YNNKEL (reference sequence). The CDR3 DNA sequence: TGTGCCAGCAGCCCCTCCGGGACTAGCGGTTCCTACGAGCAGTACTTC. Translated, it gives CASSPSGTSGSYEQYF.

This clone was recorded a few times. The chain recombines TRBV5-4 with TRBJ2-3; 7 bases are a match to TRBD2. The CDR3 contains 15 residues. Germline V lookup: CDR1 SGHNT, CDR2 YYREEE (reference sequence). V shed 6 bases, J shed 2 bases, and the junction held 9 bases outside the gene matches. The CDR3 DNA reads as TGTGCCAGCAAGATTTCGGGGGGAAACACAGATACGCAGTATTTT. This codes for CASKISGGNTDTQYF.

The chain couples TRBV19 to TRBJ1-1; D gene unclear. Germline V lookup: CDR1 LNHDA, CDR2 SQIVND (reference sequence). Trimming stripped 1 base from V and 1 base from J, with 7 bases between. There are 14 residues in the CDR3. In DNA, the CDR3 is TGTGCCAGTAGTATAGCAATCGGGAACACTGAAGCTTTCTTT. Encoded protein: CASSIAIGNTEAFF.

The gene calls are TRBV19 and TRBJ2-3; TRBD2 matches at 7 bases. The CDR3 consists of 15 residues. The germline V gene encodes CDR1 LNHDA and CDR2 SQIVND (reference sequence). V shed 6 bases, J shed 1 base, and the junction held 7 bases outside the gene matches. The CDR3 coding sequence is TGTGCCAGTAGCCCAGCGGGGACGCGCACAGATACGCAGTATTTT. Its protein is CASSPAGTRTDTQYF.

The V call is TRBV27, the J call TRBJ1-1, with 9 bases identical to TRBD1. Germline CDR1 reads MNHEY; CDR2 reads SMNVEV (reference sequence). The J segment lost 6 bases and the V segment lost 3 bases, leaving 17 bases of the junction unmatched. The CDR3 has 18 residues. CDR3 protein: CASSFKDRGLLGKAEAFF. DNA of the CDR3: TGTGCCAGCAGTTTTAAGGACAGGGGCCTGCTCGGTAAGGCTGAAGCTTTCTTT.

The chain is built from TRBV19 and TRBJ1-3, with D unclear. Germline CDR1 is LNHDA and CDR2 is SQIVND (reference sequence). The CDR3 has 16 amino acids. V was trimmed by 2 bases and J by 0 bases, leaving 11 bases between them. CDR3 nucleotides: TGTGCCAGTAGTATAAGGAGTCGGAGCTCTGGAAACACCATATATTTT. Amino acids: CASSIRSRSSGNTIYF.

This chain uses TRBV3-1 (or the pseudogene TRBV3-2) with TRBJ1-6, with D tentatively TRBD1 (5 bases). The germline V gene encodes CDR1 LGHDT and CDR2 YNNKEL (reference sequence). This CDR3 has 15 amino acids. Trimming pared 0 bases from V and 10 bases from J, leaving 13 bases between. The CDR3 DNA reads TGTGCCAGCAGCCAAGAGTCCAGGGTTCGCTCACCCCTCCACTTT. Translation gives CASSQESRVRSPLHF.

The CDR3 loop is CASSLATTGGYFEKLFF. The CDR3 region has the DNA TGTGCCAGCAGCTTGGCAACCACAGGGGGCTATTTTGAAAAACTGTTTTTT. The chain links TRBV5-8 to TRBJ1-4; TRBD1 matches at 9 bases. Germline V gene sequence: CDR1 SGHTS, CDR2 YDEGEE. V lost 0 bases to trimming and J lost 7 bases; unmatched junction nucleotides: 10. The CDR3 covers 17 residues.

V is TRBV7-8 and J is TRBJ2-7, with 8 bases identical to TRBD2. Germline V lookup: CDR1 SGHVS, CDR2 FQNEAQ. This CDR3 region has 16 residues. Losses at the gene ends were 4 bases for V and 0 bases for J; bases not matched to a gene: 8. The CDR3 DNA sequence: TGTGCCAGCAGCTCCCTCATGCTAGCGGGCTCCTACGAGCAGTACTTC. Translation gives CASSSLMLAGSYEQYF. Variable domain in full (rest from reference TRBV7-8 and TRBJ2-7): GAGVSQSPRYKVAKRGQDVALRCDPISGHVSLFWYQQALGQGPEFLTYFQNEAQLDKSGLPSDRFFAERPEGSVSTLKIQRTQQEDSAVYLCASSSLMLAGSYEQYFGPGTRLTVT.

In nucleotides, the CDR3 is TGTGCCAGCAGTGATCCCGGGAGCAACTACGAGCAGTACTTC. Translating gives CASSDPGSNYEQYF. J is TRBJ2-7 and V is TRBV2; a possible D gene is TRBD2 (6 bases). The CDR3 runs to 14 residues. Germline CDR1 SNHLY, CDR2 FYNNEI. Trimming cost V 3 bases and J 3 bases, with 12 bases left between them.

The chain recombines TRBV3-1 (or the pseudogene TRBV3-2) with TRBJ1-6; maybe TRBD1 (5 bases). V was trimmed by 3 bases and J by 6 bases, leaving 6 bases between them. CDR3 size: 13 residues. Per the germline V gene, CDR1 is LGHDT and CDR2 is YNNKEL (reference sequence). CDR3 residues: CASSHDSNSPLHF. The CDR3 DNA is TGTGCCAGCAGCCATGACAGTAATTCACCCCTCCACTTT.

The chain links TRBV10-2 to TRBJ1-4; D remains unclear. The CDR3 is 15 amino acids. In germline, CDR1 is WSHSY, CDR2 SAAADI. V dropped 0 bases and J dropped 2 bases, with 7 bases sitting between them. CDR3 loop: CASSESMGTNEKLFF. The DNA of the CDR3 is TGCGCCAGCAGTGAGTCAATGGGCACTAATGAAAAACTGTTTTTT.

This clone was seen just once. The rearrangement joins TRBV7-8 to TRBJ2-6, with D tentatively TRBD1 (5 bases). CDR3 length equals 16 residues. The germline V and J ends were trimmed by 5 bases and 1 base, with 12 bases remaining between them. Germline V CDR1 and CDR2: SGHVS, FQNEAQ. The CDR3 nucleotides are TGTGCCAGCAGCAACCGACAGAAATCTGGGGCCAACGTCCTGACTTTC. This codes for CASSNRQKSGANVLTF.

The chain is built from TRBV19 and TRBJ2-6; TRBD1 aligns across 7 bases. Germline V gene sequence: CDR1 LNHDA, CDR2 SQIVND (reference sequence). CDR3 length: 16 residues. V lost 6 bases to trimming and J lost 2 bases; unmatched junction nucleotides: 7. CDR3 in DNA: TGTGCCAGTAGCAGGACAGGAGGTACTGGGGCCAACGTCCTGACTTTC. This gives the protein CASSRTGGTGANVLTF.

This rearrangement joins TRBV29-1 to TRBJ2-1; D is possibly TRBD2 (5 bases). Trimming stripped 3 bases from V and 4 bases from J, with 10 bases between. The length of the CDR3 is 13 residues. Germline loops: CDR1 SQVTM, CDR2 ANQGSEA. Here the CDR3 reads CSVDLEVYNEQFF. CDR3 DNA sequence: TGCAGCGTTGACCTGGAGGTTTACAATGAGCAGTTCTTC.

V gene TRBV15 combines with J gene TRBJ1-4; D unclear. From germline, CDR1 is LNHNV and CDR2 YYDKDF (reference sequence). The V and J ends lost 3 bases and 0 bases respectively, with 11 bases between them. The CDR3 covers 16 residues. The CDR3 is CATSRQPGATNEKLFF. CDR3 nucleotide sequence: TGTGCCACCAGCAGGCAGCCCGGGGCAACTAATGAAAAACTGTTTTTT.

The gene calls are TRBV5-4 and TRBJ2-3; a weak D match, TRBD2 (7 bases). The CDR3 totals 18 residues. V lost 0 bases and J 2 bases, leaving 19 bases between the germline ends. Looked up from germline, CDR1 is SGHNT and CDR2 is YYREEE (reference sequence). CDR3 bases: TGTGCCAGCAGCTTGGAGAGGGGGGGGCCTAGGCCCACAGATACGCAGTATTTT. The encoded protein is CASSLERGGPRPTDTQYF. The entire variable domain, with the rest obtained from reference TRBV5-4 and TRBJ2-3, is as follows: ETGVTQSPTHLIKTRGQQVTLRCSSQSGHNTVSWYQQALGQGPQFIFQYYREEENGRGNFPPRFSGLQFPNYSSELNVNALELDDSALYLCASSLERGGPRPTDTQYFGPGTRLTVL.

Remarks on this clone: The sample has other DNA sequences that encode this CDR3 too. This rearrangement joins TRBV5-6 to TRBJ1-2; TRBD1 agrees at 8 bases. Germline V gene data show CDR1 as SGHDT and CDR2 as YYEEEE. Unmatched junction bases numbered 4, after V lost 2 bases and J lost 7 bases. The CDR3 is 13 residues long. CDR3 region: CASSFAQGAGYTF. CDR3 in DNA: TGTGCCAGCAGCTTTGCCCAGGGGGCTGGCTACACCTTC.

This clone has a handful of counts. The chain carries TRBV7-2 and TRBJ2-2; 8 positions agree with TRBD2. The V and J ends lost 1 base and 4 bases, in that order; junction bases with no gene match: 5. Germline CDR1 is SGHTA and CDR2 is FQGNSA. There are 16 residues in the CDR3. CDR3 protein: CASSLGIAGSTGELFF. The CDR3 DNA sequence: TGTGCCAGCAGCTTAGGGATAGCGGGGAGCACCGGGGAGCTGTTTTTT.

The chain combines TRBV21-1 with TRBJ2-4; the DNA was not used to check the table's D call, TRBD1. TRBV21-1 corresponds to a pseudogene. This CDR3 comprises 13 residues. CDR3 sequence reads: CASSKGTGGDKVF. The CDR3, as DNA: TGTGCCAGCAGCAAAGGCACAGGGGGCGATAAGGTCTTC.

V and J are TRBV6-4 and TRBJ1-2; D unclear. Germline assignment: CDR1 MRHNA and CDR2 SNTAGT. V shed 6 bases and J shed 5 bases, with 10 bases lying between them. The CDR3 extends over 12 amino acids. The CDR3 DNA follows: TGTGCCAGCAGGGGCGCGGGGTATGGCTACACCTTC. Its translation is CASRGAGYGYTF.

The rearrangement uses TRBV11-2 and TRBJ2-1, with D unclear. Between the trimmed V and J ends, which lost 6 bases and 6 bases, there was a span of 9 bases. The germline V gene has CDR1 SGHAT and CDR2 FQNNGV. The CDR3 has 12 residues. CDR3 protein: CASRQSSNEQFF. The CDR3 region has the DNA TGTGCCAGCAGGCAGTCTAGCAATGAGCAGTTCTTC.

This chain connects TRBV14 to TRBJ1-3, with 8 positions matching TRBD1. Germline CDR1 and CDR2: SGHDN and FVKESK. V gave up 4 bases and J gave up 3 bases; unmatched junction bases: 5. The CDR3 sequence is 15 residues long. CDR3 bases: TGTGCCAGCAGCCGACGACAGGGGTATGGAAACACCATATATTTT. It translates to CASSRRQGYGNTIYF.

The rearrangement joins TRBV9 to TRBJ2-2; D gene uncertain. CDR3 length: 14 amino acids. Germline CDR1 and CDR2: SGDLS and YYNGEE. V lost 2 bases and J lost 5, with 10 bases in between. In nucleotides, the CDR3 is TGTGCCAGCAGCGTGCGGTCTGGGACCGGGGAGCTGTTTTTT. Encoded protein: CASSVRSGTGELFF.

J is TRBJ2-7 and V is TRBV3-1 (or the pseudogene TRBV3-2), with D possibly matching TRBD2 (5 bases). The CDR3 length is 12 residues. With 4 bases removed from V and 5 bases from J, the gap between germline ends came to 9 bases. CDR1 is LGHDT, CDR2 YNNKEL, per germline (reference sequence). The CDR3 bases are TGTGCCAGCAGCCCCCCCGGGAACGAGCAGTACTTC. Protein: CASSPPGNEQYF.

This clone has a single count. V is TRBV20-1 and J is TRBJ1-5; weak D call: TRBD1 (6 bases). Germline V gene data show CDR1 as DFQATT and CDR2 as SNEGSKA (reference sequence). The CDR3 contains 15 residues. The V end was cut by 3 bases, the J end by 5 bases, with 17 bases between. CDR3 loop: CSASAGAGGYQPQHF. CDR3 nucleotide sequence: TGCAGTGCTAGTGCGGGGGCGGGGGGCTATCAGCCCCAGCATTTT.